Following are 22 T cell receptor beta chains from one sample sequenced in a study of blood T cell repertoires in COVID-19. Data came from immunoSEQ multiplex PCR; TCRdb stores just in-frame clones and leaves some out. The table shows 95,000 to 150,000 clones, with 78% occurring only once. The sequenced material came from peripheral blood. All receptors derive from a man between 70 and 80 years old with acute or convalescent COVID-19.

V gene TRBV5-6 combines with J gene TRBJ2-7; D remains unclear. Looked up from germline, CDR1 is SGHDT and CDR2 is YYEEEE. V lost 0 bases and J lost 6, with 16 bases in between. The CDR3 spans 15 residues. The CDR3 region is CASSLEVRKSSEQYF. Here the CDR3 DNA reads TGTGCCAGCAGCTTGGAAGTCAGGAAGTCTTCCGAGCAGTACTTC.

The rearrangement joins TRBV5-4 to TRBJ2-1; 13 positions match TRBD2. Per the germline V gene, CDR1 is SGHNT and CDR2 is YYREEE (reference sequence). Losses at the gene ends were 5 bases for V and 4 bases for J; bases not matched to a gene: 3. The CDR3 loop spans 15 amino acids. CDR3 nucleotides: TGTGCCAGCAGTACTAGCGGGGGGGTTTACAATGAGCAGTTCTTC. Its protein is CASSTSGGVYNEQFF. The variable domain in full, completed from reference TRBV5-4 and TRBJ2-1, reads ETGVTQSPTHLIKTRGQQVTLRCSSQSGHNTVSWYQQALGQGPQFIFQYYREEENGRGNFPPRFSGLQFPNYSSELNVNALELDDSALYLCASSTSGGVYNEQFFGPGTRLTVL.

The chain couples TRBV19 to TRBJ1-5, with TRBD1 matching over 10 bases. Germline lookup yields CDR1 LNHDA and CDR2 SQIVND (reference sequence). This CDR3 contains 17 residues. J was trimmed by 0 bases and V by 5 bases; bases with no gene match: 7. The DNA of the CDR3 is TGTGCCAGTAGTCGTCGGGGACAGGGGTTTAGCAATCAGCCCCAGCATTTT. This codes for CASSRRGQGFSNQPQHF.

This clone was recorded only once. This CDR3 is CASRSTGGTEAFF. The CDR3 DNA sequence: TGTGCCAGCAGATCCACAGGGGGCACTGAAGCTTTCTTT. This chain links TRBV12-3 or TRBV12-4 with TRBJ1-1; 8 bases fit TRBD1. V shed 6 bases and J 4 bases; nucleotides not matched to a gene: 4. This CDR3 contains 13 residues.

In the case of this clone: Germline and junction disagree at one end, which may indicate a read error. J is TRBJ1-1 and V is TRBV11-1; D unclear. Germline V gene sequence: CDR1 SGHAT, CDR2 FQDESV (reference sequence). This CDR3 region has 13 residues. The CDR3 loop is CASSLGLNSEAFF. DNA of the CDR3: TGTGCCAGCAGCTTAGGCCTAAACAGTGAAGCTTTCTTT.

The chain uses TRBV5-1 and TRBJ1-4; TRBD1 agrees at 8 bases. This CDR3 spans 17 amino acids. CDR1 is SGHRS, CDR2 YFSETQ, per germline. Trimming took 4 bases from V and 4 from J; bases not matched to a gene: 12. The CDR3 loop reads CASSPDPRTGLNEKLFF. DNA of the CDR3: TGCGCCAGCAGCCCCGACCCTAGGACAGGGCTTAATGAAAAACTGTTTTTT. The full variable domain, in which reference TRBV5-1 and TRBJ1-4 provide the parts outside the CDR3, is KAGVTQTPRYLIKTRGQQVTLSCSPISGHRSVSWYQQTPGQGLQFLFEYFSETQRNKGNFPGRFSGRQFSNSRSEMNVSTLELGDSALYLCASSPDPRTGLNEKLFFGSGTQLSVL.

This chain uses TRBV3-1 (or the pseudogene TRBV3-2) with TRBJ2-2; TRBD2 might be the D (6 bases). V gave up 0 bases and J gave up 6 bases, with 11 bases separating them. The germline CDR1 and CDR2 sequences are LGHDT and YNNKEL (reference sequence). The CDR3 covers 15 residues. The CDR3 region is CASSQDFAGSGELFF. Written as DNA, the CDR3 is TGTGCCAGCAGCCAAGATTTTGCGGGGTCCGGGGAGCTGTTTTTT.

The rearrangement links TRBV9 to TRBJ2-3; 10 bases map to TRBD2. CDR1 and CDR2 from the germline V gene are SGDLS and YYNGEE. The CDR3 extends over 18 amino acids. J gave up 4 bases and V 4 bases, and 15 bases lay outside the gene matches. DNA for the CDR3: TGTGCCAGCAGCCCGTGGGATAGAGCGGGGGGGCCCCCAGATACGCAGTATTTT. It encodes CASSPWDRAGGPPDTQYF.

The rearrangement links TRBV5-1 to TRBJ1-3; 10 bases fit TRBD1. The germline CDR1 and CDR2 sequences are SGHRS and YFSETQ. CDR3 length equals 15 residues. Germline trimming cut 4 bases from V and 0 bases from J; bases unmatched to any gene: 1. CDR3 nucleotide sequence: TGCGCCAGCAGCCGGACAGGGGGCTCTGGAAACACCATATATTTT. The encoded protein is CASSRTGGSGNTIYF.

The rearrangement uses TRBV12-3 or TRBV12-4 and TRBJ2-1; D not certain. Trimming left V 5 bases short and J 12 bases short, with 14 bases between. The length of the CDR3 is 12 residues. The CDR3 coding sequence is TGTGCCAGCAGTCCCGACGGAGCCAGGCAGTTCTTC. Amino acid sequence: CASSPDGARQFF.

The rearrangement joins TRBV5-1 to TRBJ1-2; the match to TRBD1 covers 10 bases. The CDR3 spans 14 residues. V was clipped by 4 bases and J by 2 bases; unmatched bases: 2. CDR1 and CDR2 (germline): SGHRS, YFSETQ. The DNA for the CDR3 is TGCGCCAGCAGCCCGGGACAGGGGAACTATGGCTACACCTTC. This encodes CASSPGQGNYGYTF.

The chain employs TRBV7-7 and TRBJ2-3; 8 positions match TRBD2. Trimming at V came to 3 bases and at J to 6 bases, leaving 8 bases not matched to a gene. There are 15 residues in the CDR3. Germline V gene sequence: CDR1 SSHAT, CDR2 FNYEAQ (reference sequence). The CDR3 nucleotides are TGTGCCAGCAGCTTGAGCGGGGGCCCCGAGGATACGCAGTATTTT. Translated, it gives CASSLSGGPEDTQYF.

The genes are TRBV7-2 and TRBJ1-1, with 7 bases aligning to TRBD1. Germline V CDR1 and CDR2: SGHTA, FQGNSA. V dropped 1 base and J dropped 4; count of bases not matched to a gene: 6. This CDR3 comprises 15 residues. CDR3 sequence (DNA): TGTGCCAGCAGCTTAGGGCAAGGGGGCGGCACTGAAGCTTTCTTT. This codes for CASSLGQGGGTEAFF. Supplemented by reference TRBV7-2 and TRBJ1-1, the full variable domain reads GAGVSQSPSNKVTEKGKDVELRCDPISGHTALYWYRQSLGQGLEFLIYFQGNSAPDKSGLPSDRFSAERTGGSVSTLTIQRTQQEDSAVYLCASSLGQGGGTEAFFGQGTRLTVV.

The CDR3 DNA reads TGTGCCACCTCACTAGCGGGGTCCTACAATGAGCAGTTCTTC. Its translation is CATSLAGSYNEQFF. This chain connects TRBV5-4 to TRBJ2-1, with 10 bases lining up with TRBD2. Germline CDR1 reads SGHNT; CDR2 reads YYREEE (reference sequence). V lost 9 bases, J lost 1 base, and 4 bases stayed unmatched. CDR3 length: 14 amino acids.

V and J are TRBV14 and TRBJ1-4, with D unresolved. There are 17 residues in the CDR3. Germline V CDR1 and CDR2: SGHDN, FVKESK. V was clipped by 1 base and J by 7 bases, with 19 bases between them. CDR3 protein: CASSQVGGFSFGEKLFF. CDR3 in DNA: TGTGCCAGCAGCCAAGTTGGCGGGTTTTCTTTTGGTGAAAAACTGTTTTTT.

The rearrangement links TRBV28 to TRBJ1-6, with TRBD1 as a possible D gene (5 bases). The CDR3 consists of 15 residues. Germline loops: CDR1 MDHEN, CDR2 SYDVKM. The germline V and J ends were trimmed by 1 base and 6 bases, with 10 bases remaining between them. The chain's CDR3 is CASSLSDTLNSPLHF. Here the CDR3 DNA reads TGTGCCAGCAGTTTATCGGACACGCTTAATTCACCCCTCCACTTT.

The chain has TRBV30 and TRBJ1-1, with D possibly being TRBD1 (6 bases). Germline lookup yields CDR1 GTSNPN and CDR2 SVGIG (reference sequence). Trimming cost V 7 bases and J 2 bases, with 17 bases left between them. This CDR3 has 14 residues. CDR3 nucleotide sequence: TGTGCCTCTCTTCCCGGGACACACAACACTGAAGCTTTCTTT. The encoded protein is CASLPGTHNTEAFF.

This clone was counted between two and nine times. The rearrangement joins TRBV7-2 to TRBJ1-5, with 12 bases that match TRBD1. With V trimmed by 3 bases and J by 0 bases, 3 bases remained unmatched. The CDR3 runs 17 residues. CDR1 is SGHTA and CDR2 is FQGNSA in the germline V gene. The CDR3 is CASSFGTGGGSNQPQHF. In nucleotides, the CDR3 is TGTGCCAGCAGCTTCGGGACAGGGGGCGGTAGCAATCAGCCCCAGCATTTT.

This clone was observed once. The genes are TRBV6-5 and TRBJ1-6; a weak D match, TRBD1 (5 bases). Trimming took off 0 bases at V and 6 bases at J, with 9 bases between the two ends. The CDR3 runs 15 residues. Germline V CDR1 and CDR2: MNHEY, SVGAGI. The chain's CDR3 is CASSYSGATNSPLHF. In nucleotides, the CDR3 is TGTGCCAGCAGTTACTCTGGGGCGACTAATTCACCCCTCCACTTT.

This chain links TRBV18 with TRBJ2-7; 7 bases are shared with TRBD1. The CDR3 totals 13 residues. Germline V gene data show CDR1 as KGHSH and CDR2 as LQKENI. The trim removed 2 bases at V and 4 bases at J, leaving 2 bases unmatched. CDR3 in amino acids: CASSPYRGYEQYF. The CDR3 DNA reads as TGTGCCAGCTCACCATACAGGGGTTACGAGCAGTACTTC.

CDR3 nucleotides: TGTGCCAGCAGCCCGTTTGTGACCCAGTACTTC. This gives the protein CASSPFVTQYF. The chain is built from TRBV12-3 or TRBV12-4 and TRBJ2-5; D is undetermined. Trimming left V 6 bases short and J 7 bases short, with 9 bases between. CDR3 length: 11 residues.

This chain links TRBV11-3 with TRBJ1-2; 7 nucleotides match TRBD1. V gave up 3 bases and J gave up 4 bases; unmatched junction bases: 11. This CDR3 is built from 16 residues. In germline, CDR1 is SGHNT, CDR2 YENEEA. CDR3 protein: CASSFEGLTGAYGYTF. The CDR3 nucleotides read TGTGCCAGCAGCTTCGAGGGGCTAACAGGGGCCTATGGCTACACCTTC.